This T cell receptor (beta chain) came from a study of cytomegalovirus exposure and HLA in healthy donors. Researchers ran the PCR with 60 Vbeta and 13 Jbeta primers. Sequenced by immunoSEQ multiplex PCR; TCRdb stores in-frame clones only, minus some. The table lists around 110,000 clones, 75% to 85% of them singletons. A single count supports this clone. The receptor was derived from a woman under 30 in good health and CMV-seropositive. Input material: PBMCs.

CDR3 nucleotides: TGTGCCAGCAGTCCCGGGACAGGGGGCCGGAATGAGCAGTTCTTC. This codes for CASSPGTGGRNEQFF. V is TRBV6-4 and J is TRBJ2-1, with TRBD1 matching 12 bases. Germline loops: CDR1 MRHNA, CDR2 SNTAGT. The V gene end was trimmed by 5 bases and the J gene end by 7 bases; junction bases not matched to a gene: 6. CDR3 length: 15 amino acids.